This T cell receptor beta chain was captured by sequencing in a study of T cell clones after liver transplantation. Overall study: TCRbeta sequencing after a pre-transplant mixed lymphocyte reaction identified graft-donor-reactive clones, later tracked in post-transplant blood. Pre-transplant mixed lymphocyte reactions yielded third-party-reactive TCRbeta sequences as comparators for graft-donor-reactive sequences.

Assay: immunoSEQ multiplex PCR; the TCRdb copy retains only in-frame clones and omits some. The repertoire holds about 75,000 clones, with roughly 90% as singletons. Trimming removed 9 bases at V and 6 bases at J, with 9 bases between. Per germline, CDR1 SGHRS and CDR2 YFSETQ. The CDR3 covers 11 residues. The clonotype originates from a human donor who received a liver transplant. This chain connects TRBV5-1 to TRBJ2-2; the D gene is possibly TRBD2 (5 bases). Sample: CD4+ T cells from blood, taken before liver transplant. In DNA, the CDR3 is TGCGCCACCGGGGAGTCCGGGGAGCTGTTTTTT. Translated: CATGESGELFF.